These T cell receptor beta chains were read from a single sample in a study of siplizumab effects on memory and regulatory T cells. Sequenced by immunoSEQ multiplex PCR; TCRdb stores in-frame clones only, minus some. The sample yields 85,000 to 130,000 clones, 75% to 95% seen once. The sample was CD4+ T cells sorted from blood. These receptors all stem from a human donor in good health. Some clones in this sample may be carry-over from other donors' samples. Each CDR3 is given with its conserved first and last residue. D genes are given only for firm matches. Clone size is stated in some rows and not others, as once, few, many or a class when expanded.

CDR3: CASSSTDGLAGETQYF; DNA: TGCGCCAGCAGCTCCACGGATGGACTAGCGGGAGAGACCCAGTACTTC; size: once; V: TRBV5-1; J: TRBJ2-5; D: TRBD2
CDR3: CAWRKGTDGNTIYF; DNA: TGTGCCTGGAGAAAAGGGACAGACGGAAACACCATATATTTT; size: many; V: TRBV30; J: TRBJ1-3; D: TRBD1
CDR3: CASSLSQGPISGNTIYF; DNA: TGCGCCAGCAGCTTGTCACAGGGACCAATCTCTGGAAACACCATATATTTT; size: NA; V: TRBV5-1; J: TRBJ1-3; D: NA
CDR3: CAWSVPVTGGQETQYF; DNA: TGTGCCTGGAGTGTACCTGTTACGGGAGGACAAGAGACCCAGTACTTC; size: NA; V: TRBV30; J: TRBJ2-5; D: TRBD2
CDR3: CASSLTGLTSTGELFF; DNA: TGTGCCAGCAGCTTAACTGGGCTTACTTCCACCGGGGAGCTGTTTTTT; size: NA; V: TRBV7-3; J: TRBJ2-2; D: NA
CDR3: CASSLKREAWISTDTQYF; DNA: TGCGCCAGCAGCTTGAAGCGGGAGGCCTGGATAAGCACAGATACGCAGTATTTT; size: NA; V: TRBV5-1; J: TRBJ2-3; D: TRBD2
CDR3: CASSLGPWDSVGEQYF; DNA: TGTGCCAGCAGCTTAGGCCCCTGGGACAGCGTAGGCGAGCAGTACTTC; size: once; V: TRBV7-2; J: TRBJ2-7; D: TRBD1
CDR3: CASSLGITSGSNYEQYF; DNA: TGTGCCAGCAGCTTAGGTATTACTAGCGGGAGCAACTACGAGCAGTACTTC; size: NA; V: TRBV7-8; J: TRBJ2-7; D: TRBD2
CDR3: CASSPIAGGTNEQFF; DNA: TGTGCCAGCAGCCCTATAGCGGGAGGTACCAATGAGCAGTTCTTC; size: NA; V: TRBV7-9; J: TRBJ2-1; D: TRBD2
CDR3: CASRLDRDQPQHF; DNA: TGTGCCAGCAGACTAGACAGGGATCAGCCCCAGCATTTT; size: NA; V: TRBV2; J: TRBJ1-5; D: TRBD1
CDR3: CASSSRGTGRIVAEQYF; DNA: TGTGCCAGCAGTTCCCGGGGGACAGGGCGGATAGTAGCCGAGCAGTACTTC; size: NA; V: TRBV28; J: TRBJ2-7; D: TRBD1
CDR3: CASSIDGTGEETQYF; DNA: TGTGCCAGCAGTATAGACGGGACAGGGGAGGAGACCCAGTACTTC; size: NA; V: TRBV19; J: TRBJ2-5; D: TRBD1
CDR3: CAISEMRDRGPDSYGYTF; DNA: TGTGCCATCAGTGAGATGAGGGACAGGGGGCCCGACTCCTATGGCTACACCTTC; size: once; V: TRBV10-3; J: TRBJ1-2; D: TRBD1
CDR3: CASSPRQDDYGYTF; DNA: TGCGCCAGCAGCCCACGACAGGATGACTATGGCTACACCTTC; size: NA; V: TRBV4-1; J: TRBJ1-2; D: NA
CDR3: CASSLVAATSTDTQYF; DNA: TGTGCCAGCAGCTTAGTGGCCGCCACTAGCACAGATACGCAGTATTTT; size: NA; V: TRBV11-2; J: TRBJ2-3; D: NA
CDR3: CASSLFPGVFYEQYF; DNA: TGTGCCAGCAGCTTATTTCCAGGGGTTTTTTACGAGCAGTACTTC; size: NA; V: TRBV7-2; J: TRBJ2-7; D: NA
CDR3: CATSRDRGLVYEQYF; DNA: TGTGCCACCAGCCGGGACAGGGGGTTGGTCTACGAGCAGTACTTC; size: NA; V: TRBV15; J: TRBJ2-7; D: TRBD1
CDR3: CSVATASQPQHF; DNA: TGCAGCGTTGCCACCGCGAGTCAGCCCCAGCATTTT; size: NA; V: TRBV29-1; J: TRBJ1-5; D: NA
CDR3: CASSLSNLAGNNEQFF; DNA: TGTGCCAGCAGCTTAAGTAACCTAGCGGGAAACAATGAGCAGTTCTTC; size: NA; V: TRBV7-3; J: TRBJ2-1; D: TRBD2
CDR3: CASSFEDPYEQYF; DNA: TGTGCCAGCAGCTTCGAGGATCCCTACGAGCAGTACTTC; size: NA; V: TRBV5-8; J: TRBJ2-7; D: NA
CDR3: CASSIPKKTPGLANYNEQFF; DNA: TGTGCCAGTAGTATACCTAAAAAAACCCCGGGACTAGCGAACTACAATGAGCAGTTCTTC; size: NA; V: TRBV19; J: TRBJ2-1; D: TRBD2
CDR3: CASGQGPGEQYF; DNA: TGCGCCAGCGGACAGGGCCCCGGGGAGCAGTACTTC; size: NA; V: TRBV23-1; J: TRBJ2-7; D: TRBD1
CDR3: CASSRSGTSTDTQYF; DNA: TGTGCCAGCAGTCGTAGCGGGACTAGCACAGATACGCAGTATTTT; size: NA; V: TRBV2; J: TRBJ2-3; D: TRBD2
CDR3: CASSVSVNQGVDEQYF; DNA: TGTGCCAGCAGCGTAAGCGTTAACCAGGGTGTAGACGAGCAGTACTTC; size: NA; V: TRBV9; J: TRBJ2-7; D: NA
CDR3: CASSGQGRNTGELFF; DNA: TGTGCCAGCAGTGGACAGGGACGGAACACCGGGGAGCTGTTTTTT; size: NA; V: TRBV19; J: TRBJ2-2; D: TRBD1
CDR3: CASSVGQETQYF; DNA: TGTGCCAGCAGCGTAGGCCAAGAGACCCAGTACTTC; size: NA; V: TRBV9; J: TRBJ2-5; D: NA
CDR3: CASSLGGSGQETQYF; DNA: TGTGCCAGCAGCTTAGGTGGGAGCGGGCAAGAGACCCAGTACTTC; size: NA; V: TRBV7-6; J: TRBJ2-5; D: NA
CDR3: CASSEYAGSGNTIYF; DNA: TGCGCCAGCAGTGAGTACGCGGGCTCTGGAAACACCATATATTTT; size: NA; V: TRBV10-2; J: TRBJ1-3; D: NA
CDR3: CSVGVGSGANVLTF; DNA: TGCAGCGTCGGGGTTGGATCTGGGGCCAACGTCCTGACTTTC; size: NA; V: TRBV29-1; J: TRBJ2-6; D: NA
CDR3: CASSVGRENSPLHF; DNA: TGTGCCAGCAGTGTTGGCAGGGAGAATTCACCCCTCCACTTT; size: NA; V: TRBV2; J: TRBJ1-6; D: NA
CDR3: CASSREPGLALNEQFF; DNA: TGTGCCAGCAGCCGAGAACCGGGACTAGCTTTGAATGAGCAGTTCTTC; size: NA; V: TRBV4-2; J: TRBJ2-1; D: TRBD2
CDR3: CASSLAGTYEQYF; DNA: TGTGCCAGCAGTTTGGCTGGTACCTACGAGCAGTACTTC; size: NA; V: TRBV27; J: TRBJ2-7; D: NA
CDR3: CASSFGLAGDTQYF; DNA: TGTGCCAGCAGCTTCGGGCTAGCGGGAGATACGCAGTATTTT; size: NA; V: TRBV7-3; J: TRBJ2-3; D: TRBD2
CDR3: CASSPAGGPQPQHF; DNA: TGTGCCAGCAGCCCAGCCGGGGGGCCCCAGCCCCAGCATTTT; size: NA; V: TRBV7-9; J: TRBJ1-5; D: NA
CDR3: CASSLAGSGGQYF; DNA: TGTGCCAGCAGCTTAGCAGGTTCGGGAGGGCAGTACTTC; size: NA; V: TRBV7-2; J: TRBJ2-7; D: TRBD2
CDR3: CASGLATLTGSSYEQYF; DNA: TGTGCTAGTGGTTTGGCCACATTGACAGGGAGCTCCTACGAGCAGTACTTC; size: NA; V: TRBV12-5; J: TRBJ2-7; D: TRBD1
CDR3: CASSLSLSGAGELFF; DNA: TGTGCCAGCAGTTTATCTCTTTCAGGGGCCGGGGAGCTGTTTTTT; size: once; V: TRBV27; J: TRBJ2-2; D: NA
CDR3: CASSLVSPGLSGNTIYF; DNA: TGCGCCAGCAGCTTGGTTTCACCCGGGCTCTCTGGAAACACCATATATTTT; size: NA; V: TRBV5-1; J: TRBJ1-3; D: NA